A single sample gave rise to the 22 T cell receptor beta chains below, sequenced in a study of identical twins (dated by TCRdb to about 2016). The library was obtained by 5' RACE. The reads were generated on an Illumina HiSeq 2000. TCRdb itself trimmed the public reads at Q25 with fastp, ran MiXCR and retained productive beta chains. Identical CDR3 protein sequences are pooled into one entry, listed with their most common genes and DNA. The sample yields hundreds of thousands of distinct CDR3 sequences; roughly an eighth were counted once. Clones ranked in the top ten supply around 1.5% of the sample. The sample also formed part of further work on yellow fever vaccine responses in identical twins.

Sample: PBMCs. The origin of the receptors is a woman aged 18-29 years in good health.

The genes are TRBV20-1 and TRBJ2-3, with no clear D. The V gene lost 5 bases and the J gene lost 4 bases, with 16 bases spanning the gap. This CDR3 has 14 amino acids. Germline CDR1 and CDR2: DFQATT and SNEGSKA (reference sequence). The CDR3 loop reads CSAPGSLGPDTQYF. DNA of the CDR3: TGCAGTGCTCCCGGGTCCCTAGGCCCAGATACGCAGTATTTT.

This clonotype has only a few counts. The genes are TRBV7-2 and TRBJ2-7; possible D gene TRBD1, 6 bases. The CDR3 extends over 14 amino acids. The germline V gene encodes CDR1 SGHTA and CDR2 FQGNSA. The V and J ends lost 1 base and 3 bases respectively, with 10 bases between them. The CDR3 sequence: CASSLGQARYEQYF. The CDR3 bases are TGTGCCAGCAGCTTAGGACAGGCACGCTACGAGCAGTACTTC.

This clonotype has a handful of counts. CDR3 loop: CASSQVRSREKETQYF. The DNA for the CDR3 is TGTGCCAGCAGCCAAGTCCGGTCCAGGGAAAAAGAGACCCAGTACTTC. This rearrangement joins TRBV3-1 to TRBJ2-5, with D perhaps TRBD1 (5 bases). V was trimmed by 1 base and J by 3 bases, leaving 15 bases between them. The CDR3 length is 16 residues. Germline V gives CDR1 LGHDT, CDR2 YNNKEL (reference sequence).

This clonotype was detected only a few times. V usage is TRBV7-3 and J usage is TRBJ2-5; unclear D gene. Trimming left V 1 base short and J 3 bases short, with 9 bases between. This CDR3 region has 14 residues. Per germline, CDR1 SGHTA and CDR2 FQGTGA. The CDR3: CASSLIPGEETQYF. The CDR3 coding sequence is TGTGCCAGCAGCTTAATTCCCGGCGAAGAGACCCAGTACTTC.

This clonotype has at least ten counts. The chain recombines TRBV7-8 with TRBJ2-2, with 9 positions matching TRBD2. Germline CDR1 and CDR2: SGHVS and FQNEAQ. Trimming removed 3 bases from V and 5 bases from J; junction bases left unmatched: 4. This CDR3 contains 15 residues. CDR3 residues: CASSFGLATTGELFF. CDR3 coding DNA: TGTGCCAGCAGCTTTGGACTAGCGACGACCGGGGAGCTGTTTTTT.

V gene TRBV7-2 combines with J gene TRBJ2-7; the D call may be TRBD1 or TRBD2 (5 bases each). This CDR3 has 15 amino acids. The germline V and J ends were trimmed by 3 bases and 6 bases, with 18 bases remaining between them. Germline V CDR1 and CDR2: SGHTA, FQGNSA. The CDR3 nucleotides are TGTGCCAGCAGCTTCTTTGCGGGTCCAAGGGGCGAGCAGTACTTC. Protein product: CASSFFAGPRGEQYF.

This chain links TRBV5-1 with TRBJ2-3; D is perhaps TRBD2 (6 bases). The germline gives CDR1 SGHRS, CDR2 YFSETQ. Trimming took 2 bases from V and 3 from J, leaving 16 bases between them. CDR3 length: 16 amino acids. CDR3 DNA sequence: TGCGCCAGCAGCTTAGGTTTTCGGCGGGATACAGATACGCAGTATTTT. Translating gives CASSLGFRRDTDTQYF.

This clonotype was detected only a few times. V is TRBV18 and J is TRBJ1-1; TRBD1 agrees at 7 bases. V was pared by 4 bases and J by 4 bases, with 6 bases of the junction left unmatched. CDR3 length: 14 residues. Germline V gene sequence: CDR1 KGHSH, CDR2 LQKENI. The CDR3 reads CASSQGQIATEAFF. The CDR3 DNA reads TGTGCCAGCTCACAGGGACAGATTGCCACTGAAGCTTTCTTT.

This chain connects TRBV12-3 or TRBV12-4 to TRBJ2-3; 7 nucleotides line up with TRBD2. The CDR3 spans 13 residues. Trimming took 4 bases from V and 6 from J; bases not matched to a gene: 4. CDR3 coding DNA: TGTGCCAGCAGTTCGGGAGGATGGGATACGCAGTATTTT. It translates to CASSSGGWDTQYF.

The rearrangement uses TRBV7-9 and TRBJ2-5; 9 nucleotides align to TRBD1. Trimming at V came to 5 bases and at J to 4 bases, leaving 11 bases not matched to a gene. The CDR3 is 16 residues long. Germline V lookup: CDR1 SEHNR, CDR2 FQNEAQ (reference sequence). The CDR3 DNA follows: TGTGCCAGCAGCGTGCCCAGGACAGGGGCGATAGAGACCCAGTACTTC. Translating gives CASSVPRTGAIETQYF.

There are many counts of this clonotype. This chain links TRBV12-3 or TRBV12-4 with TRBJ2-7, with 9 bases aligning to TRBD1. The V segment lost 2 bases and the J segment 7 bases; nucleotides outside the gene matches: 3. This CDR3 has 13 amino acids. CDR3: CASSLTGGGEQYV. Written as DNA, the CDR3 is TGTGCCAGCAGTTTAACAGGGGGCGGTGAGCAGTACGTC.

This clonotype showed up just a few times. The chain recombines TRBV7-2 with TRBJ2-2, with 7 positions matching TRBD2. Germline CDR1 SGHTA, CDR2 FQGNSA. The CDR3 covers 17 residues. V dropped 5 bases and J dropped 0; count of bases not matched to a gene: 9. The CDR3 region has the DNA TGTGCCAGCAGCCCCGGGCCCCTAGCGGCGAACACCGGGGAGCTGTTTTTT. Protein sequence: CASSPGPLAANTGELFF.

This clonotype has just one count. Here the CDR3 reads CASSLGSGDYEQYF. The CDR3 nucleotides are TGCGCCAGCAGCTTGGGGTCGGGCGACTACGAGCAGTACTTC. This rearrangement joins TRBV5-1 to TRBJ2-7; D is unresolved. This CDR3 is built from 14 residues. V was shortened by 0 bases and J by 3 bases, with 10 bases between the two germline ends. Looked up from germline, CDR1 is SGHRS and CDR2 is YFSETQ.

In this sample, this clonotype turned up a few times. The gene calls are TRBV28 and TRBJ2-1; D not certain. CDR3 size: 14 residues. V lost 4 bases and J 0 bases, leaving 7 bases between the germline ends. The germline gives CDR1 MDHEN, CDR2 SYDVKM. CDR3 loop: CASSSETSYNEQFF. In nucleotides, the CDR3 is TGTGCCAGCAGTTCGGAGACCTCCTACAATGAGCAGTTCTTC. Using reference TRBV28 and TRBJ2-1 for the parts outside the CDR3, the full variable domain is DVKVTQSSRYLVKRTGEKVFLECVQDMDHENMFWYRQDPGLGLRLIYFSYDVKMKEKGDIPEGYSVSREKKERFSLILESASTNQTSMYLCASSSETSYNEQFFGPGTRLTVL.

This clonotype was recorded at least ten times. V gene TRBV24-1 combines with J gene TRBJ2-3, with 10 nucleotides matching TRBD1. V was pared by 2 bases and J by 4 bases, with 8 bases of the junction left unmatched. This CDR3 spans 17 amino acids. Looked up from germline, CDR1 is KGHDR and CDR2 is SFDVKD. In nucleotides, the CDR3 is TGTGCCACCAGTGATTCTTTAGGGACAGGGGTCCCAGATACGCAGTATTTT. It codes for CATSDSLGTGVPDTQYF.

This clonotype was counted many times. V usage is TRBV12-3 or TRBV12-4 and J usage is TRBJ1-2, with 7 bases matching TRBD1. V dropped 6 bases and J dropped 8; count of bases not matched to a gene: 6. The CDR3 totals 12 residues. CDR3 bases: TGTGCCAGCAGCGGGACAGCCAAAGGCTACACCTTC. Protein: CASSGTAKGYTF.

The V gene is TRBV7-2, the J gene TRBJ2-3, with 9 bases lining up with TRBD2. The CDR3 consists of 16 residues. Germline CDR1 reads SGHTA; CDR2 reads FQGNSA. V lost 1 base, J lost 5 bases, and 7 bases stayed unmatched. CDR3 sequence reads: CASSLGGLANGDTQYF. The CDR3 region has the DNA TGTGCCAGCAGCTTAGGGGGACTAGCAAACGGAGATACGCAGTATTTT.

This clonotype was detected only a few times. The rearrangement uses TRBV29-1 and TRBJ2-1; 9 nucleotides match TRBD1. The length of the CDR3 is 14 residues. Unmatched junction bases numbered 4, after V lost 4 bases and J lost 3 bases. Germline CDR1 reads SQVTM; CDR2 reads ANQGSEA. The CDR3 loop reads CSVVRTGVYNEQFF. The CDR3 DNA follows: TGCAGCGTTGTAAGGACAGGGGTCTACAATGAGCAGTTCTTC.

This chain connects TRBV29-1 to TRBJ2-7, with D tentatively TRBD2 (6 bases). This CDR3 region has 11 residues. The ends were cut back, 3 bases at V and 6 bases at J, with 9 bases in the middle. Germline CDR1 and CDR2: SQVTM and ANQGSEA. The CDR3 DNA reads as TGCAGCGTTGACAAGGGAGGCGAGCAGTACTTC. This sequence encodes CSVDKGGEQYF.

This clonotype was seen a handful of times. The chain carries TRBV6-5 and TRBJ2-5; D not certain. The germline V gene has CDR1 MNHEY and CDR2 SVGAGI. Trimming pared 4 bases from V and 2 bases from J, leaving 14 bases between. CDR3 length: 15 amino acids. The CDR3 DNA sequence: TGTGCCAGCAGTTTCCAATCGGCGGCTCAAGAGACCCAGTACTTC. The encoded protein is CASSFQSAAQETQYF.

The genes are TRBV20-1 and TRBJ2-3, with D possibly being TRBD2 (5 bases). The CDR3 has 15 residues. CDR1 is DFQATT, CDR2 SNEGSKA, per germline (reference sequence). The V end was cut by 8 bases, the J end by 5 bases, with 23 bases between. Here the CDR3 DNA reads TGCAGTACTAAGGCCGGCCCGGGGTTCCTAGATACGCAGTATTTT. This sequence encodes CSTKAGPGFLDTQYF.

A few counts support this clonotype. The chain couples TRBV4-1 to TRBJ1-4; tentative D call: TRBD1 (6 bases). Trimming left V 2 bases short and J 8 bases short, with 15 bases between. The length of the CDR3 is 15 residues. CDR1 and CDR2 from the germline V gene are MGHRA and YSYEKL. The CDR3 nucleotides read TGCGCCAGCAGCCAAAGGGGCAGGGGAGACGAAAAACTGTTTTTT. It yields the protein CASSQRGRGDEKLFF.